These 29 T cell receptor beta chains originate from one sample sequenced in a study of T cell responses to AZD1222 COVID-19 vaccine. Produced via immunoSEQ multiplex PCR; TCRdb's table is partial and in-frame only. The sample records about 140,000 clones, 80% to 95% being singletons. The material was peripheral blood, obtained 28 days after the second AZD1222 dose. The source of these receptors is an adult who received the AZD1222 COVID-19 vaccine.

The chain links TRBV7-2 to TRBJ2-1; 7 bases fit TRBD1. CDR3 size: 13 residues. Germline CDR1 SGHTA, CDR2 FQGNSA. V trimming: 1 base; J trimming: 8 bases; junction bases outside the gene matches: 2. CDR3 in amino acids: CASSLEGAYEQFF. The CDR3 DNA follows: TGTGCCAGCAGCTTAGAGGGGGCATATGAGCAGTTCTTC.

The chain couples TRBV11-3 to TRBJ2-1; no firm D call. Germline loops: CDR1 SGHNT, CDR2 YENEEA. V lost 5 bases to trimming and J lost 5 bases, with 13 bases between them. There are 14 residues in the CDR3. The CDR3 nucleotides read TGTGCCAGCAGCCGAAGGGCCGGAGACAATGAGCAGTTCTTC. It encodes CASSRRAGDNEQFF.

The gene calls are TRBV3-1 (or the pseudogene TRBV3-2) and TRBJ1-1, with D possibly TRBD1 on 5 matching bases. Deletions cut 6 bases from V and 9 bases from J, with 11 bases between. Germline V lookup: CDR1 LGHDT, CDR2 YNNKEL (reference sequence). This CDR3 has 11 amino acids. The CDR3 DNA is TGTGCCAGCAGTTTTAAGGGGCAAGCTTTCTTT. The encoded protein is CASSFKGQAFF.

The rearrangement links TRBV2 to TRBJ2-3; D is perhaps TRBD2 (6 bases). This CDR3 contains 16 residues. The germline CDR1 and CDR2 sequences are SNHLY and FYNNEI. Trimming removed 3 bases from V and 1 base from J, with 14 bases in between. Here the CDR3 reads CASSDERAAGTDTQYF. CDR3 in DNA: TGTGCCAGCAGTGACGAGCGGGCTGCGGGCACAGATACGCAGTATTTT.

This chain joins TRBV12-3 or TRBV12-4 and TRBJ2-3; D remains unclear. V lost 1 base and J lost 4, with 6 bases in between. This CDR3 has 13 amino acids. The CDR3 protein is CASSLEGSDTQYF. DNA of the CDR3: TGTGCCAGCAGTTTAGAGGGCTCAGATACGCAGTATTTT.

The count of this clone is one. The V and J genes are TRBV6-2 or TRBV6-3 and TRBJ1-1; no firm D call. The CDR3 sequence is 14 residues long. CDR1 is MNHEY, CDR2 SVGEGT, per germline. Trimming took 6 bases from V and 3 from J, leaving 14 bases between them. The DNA of the CDR3 is TGTGCCAGCAGCCGCGCTGTCGGCGACACTGAAGCTTTCTTT. Translated, it gives CASSRAVGDTEAFF.

This clone was observed once. V gene TRBV30 combines with J gene TRBJ1-6; 7 bases agree with TRBD1. Germline CDR1 is GTSNPN and CDR2 is SVGIG (reference sequence). CDR3 size: 12 residues. The J segment lost 9 bases and the V segment lost 5 bases, leaving 4 bases of the junction unmatched. The CDR3 sequence: CAWLTGPSPLHF. CDR3 DNA: TGTGCCTGGTTGACAGGGCCTTCACCCCTCCACTTT. The full variable domain, its missing parts supplied by reference TRBV30 and TRBJ1-6, is SQTIHQWPATLVQPVGSPLSLECTVEGTSNPNLYWYRQAAGRGLQLLFYSVGIGQISSEVPQNLSASRPQDRQFILSSKKLLLSDSGFYLCAWLTGPSPLHFGNGTRLTVT.

The J gene is TRBJ1-6, the V gene TRBV5-1; possible D gene TRBD1, 5 bases. The CDR3 spans 14 residues. The V gene lost 0 bases and the J gene lost 7 bases, with 8 bases spanning the gap. Germline V gene data show CDR1 as SGHRS and CDR2 as YFSETQ. The CDR3 is CASSLGRGNSPLHF. The CDR3 coding sequence is TGCGCCAGCAGCTTGGGACGGGGCAATTCACCCCTCCACTTT.

The J gene is TRBJ1-2, the V gene TRBV6-1; 7 bases fit TRBD1. CDR1 and CDR2 from the germline V gene are MNHNS and SASEGT. V was clipped by 2 bases and J by 3 bases; unmatched bases: 6. This CDR3 comprises 15 residues. CDR3 in amino acids: CASSETRDSHYGYTF. CDR3 in DNA: TGTGCCAGCAGTGAAACGCGGGACAGTCACTATGGCTACACCTTC.

The chain employs TRBV7-6 and TRBJ1-3; TRBD1 matches at 10 bases. The V and J ends lost 1 base and 0 bases, in that order; junction bases with no gene match: 3. This CDR3 region has 17 residues. CDR1 and CDR2 (germline): SGHVS, FNYEAQ. In DNA form, the CDR3 reads TGTGCCAGCAGCTTAGAGGGACAGGGGTTCTCTGGAAACACCATATATTTT. Amino acids: CASSLEGQGFSGNTIYF.

This rearrangement joins TRBV4-2 to TRBJ2-6, with D perhaps matching TRBD1 (5 bases). The CDR3 contains 13 residues. CDR1 is LGHNA, CDR2 YNFKEQ, per germline. V was pared by 7 bases and J by 2 bases, with 6 bases between. CDR3 amino acids: CASTGTGANVLTF. The CDR3 coding sequence is TGTGCCAGCACAGGGACTGGGGCCAACGTCCTGACTTTC.

The chain carries TRBV7-3 and TRBJ1-6, with TRBD1 matching 8 bases. Trimming cost V 1 base and J 9 bases; bases outside gene matches: 5. The CDR3 length is 15 residues. CDR1 is SGHTA and CDR2 is FQGTGA in the germline V gene. This CDR3 is CASSLNGQGPSPLHF. CDR3 coding DNA: TGTGCCAGCAGCTTAAACGGACAGGGCCCTTCACCCCTCCACTTT.

As regards this clone: At one end, the junction sequence differs from germline, possibly due to a read error. The chain combines TRBV28 with TRBJ1-4; TRBD1 is a possible D gene (5 bases). Looked up from germline, CDR1 is MDHEN and CDR2 is SYDVKM. This CDR3 comprises 13 residues. The CDR3 DNA follows: TGTGCCAGCAGTTTGGGAGCTAAGGGGCCTTTCCTTTTT. Encoded protein: CASSLGAKGPFLF.

CDR3 amino acids: CASTMGNQPQHF. For the CDR3, the DNA is TGTGCCAGCACTATGGGCAATCAGCCCCAGCATTTT. The V and J genes are TRBV19 and TRBJ1-5; the D is unclear. V was trimmed by 9 bases and J by 2 bases, leaving 8 bases between them. Germline loops: CDR1 LNHDA, CDR2 SQIVND (reference sequence). The CDR3 covers 12 residues.

The rearrangement uses TRBV11-3 and TRBJ2-2; 12 nucleotides match TRBD1. CDR3 size: 16 residues. Trimming at V came to 5 bases and at J to 4 bases, leaving 5 bases not matched to a gene. Germline V gene data show CDR1 as SGHNT and CDR2 as YENEEA. CDR3 DNA: TGTGCCAGCAGCCCAGGGACAGGGGGCTTCACCGGGGAGCTGTTTTTT. Amino acid sequence: CASSPGTGGFTGELFF.

The rearrangement links TRBV5-4 to TRBJ2-7; D uncertain. Trimming stripped 0 bases from V and 0 bases from J, with 7 bases between. Germline assignment: CDR1 SGHNT and CDR2 YYREEE (reference sequence). The CDR3 is 14 amino acids. CDR3 bases: TGTGCCAGCAGCTTGGGTCTTTCCTCCTACGAGCAGTACTTC. Translation gives CASSLGLSSYEQYF.

The chain links TRBV2 to TRBJ1-1, with 8 bases lining up with TRBD1. This CDR3 spans 13 amino acids. Germline CDR1 is SNHLY and CDR2 is FYNNEI. V lost 0 bases to trimming and J lost 9 bases; unmatched junction nucleotides: 3. The CDR3 DNA sequence: TGTGCCAGCAGTGAAGCGAGGGACAGGCAAGCTTTCTTT. It is translated as CASSEARDRQAFF.

The V gene is TRBV11-3, the J gene TRBJ2-1; D uncertain. This CDR3 is built from 13 residues. V lost 4 bases, J lost 3 bases, and 7 bases lay in between. Germline V gene sequence: CDR1 SGHNT, CDR2 YENEEA. CDR3 residues: CASSYRDYNEQFF. The CDR3 DNA sequence: TGTGCCAGCAGCTATCGAGACTACAATGAGCAGTTCTTC.

The chain uses TRBV5-1 and TRBJ2-1; 10 nucleotides align to TRBD2. V was clipped by 4 bases and J by 6 bases; unmatched bases: 7. From germline, CDR1 is SGHRS and CDR2 YFSETQ. The CDR3 totals 15 residues. The CDR3 sequence: CASSISLAGANEQFF. CDR3 DNA sequence: TGCGCCAGCAGCATTTCGCTAGCGGGGGCCAATGAGCAGTTCTTC.

The V and J genes are TRBV5-8 and TRBJ2-7; TRBD1 agrees at 11 bases. V was clipped by 4 bases and J by 2 bases; unmatched bases: 5. The CDR3 runs 15 residues. Germline V gives CDR1 SGHTS, CDR2 YDEGEE. This CDR3 is CASSNGGQGAYEQYF. The CDR3, as DNA: TGTGCCAGCAGCAACGGGGGACAGGGGGCCTACGAGCAGTACTTC.

The chain recombines TRBV4-3 with TRBJ2-2, with a possible D match to TRBD2 (5 bases). Germline V gene lookup returns CDR1 LGHNA and CDR2 YSLEER. This CDR3 contains 16 residues. Trimming removed 4 bases at V and 3 bases at J, with 15 bases between. CDR3 coding DNA: TGCGCCAGCAGCCGGGATAAAGCGGAATACACCGGGGAGCTGTTTTTT. This encodes CASSRDKAEYTGELFF.

CDR3 amino acids: CASSVEVLNSPLHF. CDR3 nucleotides: TGTGCCAGCAGCGTAGAAGTACTAAATTCACCCCTCCACTTT. The chain uses TRBV9 and TRBJ1-6; D call uncertain. Germline V gene sequence: CDR1 SGDLS, CDR2 YYNGEE. V dropped 0 bases and J dropped 7 bases, with 8 bases sitting between them. The CDR3 totals 14 residues.

The chain carries TRBV2 and TRBJ1-4; D gene unclear. The CDR3 runs 15 residues. Germline V gene data show CDR1 as SNHLY and CDR2 as FYNNEI. V was pared by 2 bases and J by 5 bases, with 12 bases between. The CDR3 here is CASSEQGLPNEKLFF. The CDR3 DNA reads as TGTGCCAGCAGTGAACAAGGGCTCCCAAATGAAAAACTGTTTTTT. Using reference TRBV2 and TRBJ1-4 for the parts outside the CDR3, the full variable domain is EPEVTQTPSHQVTQMGQEVILRCVPISNHLYFYWYRQILGQKVEFLVSFYNNEISEKSEIFDDQFSVERPDGSNFTLKIRSTKLEDSAMYFCASSEQGLPNEKLFFGSGTQLSVL.

The chain carries TRBV2 and TRBJ1-1; TRBD1 is a possible D gene (5 bases). CDR1 is SNHLY and CDR2 is FYNNEI in the germline V gene. The V end lost 6 bases, the J end lost 3 bases, and 20 bases lay between the germline ends. The length of the CDR3 is 16 residues. The CDR3 is CASRIQGPGGDTEAFF. Here the CDR3 DNA reads TGTGCCAGCAGGATCCAAGGACCGGGGGGGGACACTGAAGCTTTCTTT.

V gene TRBV7-2 combines with J gene TRBJ1-5; D may be TRBD1 (5 bases). Trimming took off 5 bases at V and 1 base at J, with 12 bases between the two ends. The CDR3 consists of 15 residues. The germline V gene encodes CDR1 SGHTA and CDR2 FQGNSA. In DNA form, the CDR3 reads TGTGCCAGCAGCAATCAGGGAGTGAGCAATCAGCCCCAGCATTTT. Translating gives CASSNQGVSNQPQHF. Full variable domain (missing parts from reference TRBV7-2 and TRBJ1-5): GAGVSQSPSNKVTEKGKDVELRCDPISGHTALYWYRQSLGQGLEFLIYFQGNSAPDKSGLPSDRFSAERTGGSVSTLTIQRTQQEDSAVYLCASSNQGVSNQPQHFGDGTRLSIL.

V usage is TRBV6-5 and J usage is TRBJ1-3; D gene ambiguous. This CDR3 region has 14 residues. Between the trimmed V and J ends, which lost 0 bases and 3 bases, there was a span of 6 bases. Looked up from germline, CDR1 is MNHEY and CDR2 is SVGAGI. In nucleotides, the CDR3 is TGTGCCAGCAGTTACTCGACGTATGGAAACACCATATATTTT. Its protein product is CASSYSTYGNTIYF.

V usage is TRBV5-6 and J usage is TRBJ1-2, with D possibly matching TRBD1 (5 bases). V was trimmed by 3 bases and J by 6 bases, leaving 9 bases between them. The V gene's germline CDR1 is SGHDT and CDR2 YYEEEE. This CDR3 is built from 12 residues. The CDR3 nucleotides read TGTGCCAGCAGCTACACAGGAAATGGCTACACCTTC. This sequence encodes CASSYTGNGYTF.

The chain employs TRBV18 and TRBJ1-4, with D perhaps TRBD1 (6 bases). CDR1 and CDR2 from the germline V gene are KGHSH and LQKENI. This CDR3 comprises 13 residues. V was pared by 1 base and J by 10 bases, with 10 bases between. This CDR3 reads CASSPRRGGKLFF. The CDR3 DNA sequence: TGTGCCAGCTCACCACGAAGGGGGGGAAAACTGTTTTTT.

The chain has TRBV6-5 and TRBJ2-2; the D is unclear. The V gene's germline CDR1 is MNHEY and CDR2 SVGAGI. This CDR3 contains 14 residues. The V end lost 6 bases, the J end lost 6 bases, and 14 bases lay between the germline ends. CDR3 coding DNA: TGTGCCAGCAGGATGATGAGCGCTGCCGGGGAGCTGTTTTTT. As protein: CASRMMSAAGELFF.